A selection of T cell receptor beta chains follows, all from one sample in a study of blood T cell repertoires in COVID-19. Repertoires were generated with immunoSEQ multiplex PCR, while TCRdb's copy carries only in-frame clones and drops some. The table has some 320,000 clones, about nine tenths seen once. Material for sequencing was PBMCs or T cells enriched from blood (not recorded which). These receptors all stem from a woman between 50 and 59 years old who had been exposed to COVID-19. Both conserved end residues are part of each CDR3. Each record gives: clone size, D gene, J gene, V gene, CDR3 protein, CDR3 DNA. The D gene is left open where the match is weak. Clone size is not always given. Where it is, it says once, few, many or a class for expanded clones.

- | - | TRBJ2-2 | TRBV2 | CASRPGQANTGELFF | TGTGCCAGCAGACCCGGTCAGGCGAACACCGGGGAGCTGTTTTTT
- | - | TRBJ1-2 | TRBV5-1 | CASSSGDDYGYTF | TGCGCCAGCAGCTCAGGGGACGACTATGGCTACACCTTC
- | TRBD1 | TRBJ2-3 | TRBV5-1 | CASSLAGTGATDTQYF | TGCGCCAGCAGCTTGGCCGGGACAGGGGCCACAGATACGCAGTATTTT
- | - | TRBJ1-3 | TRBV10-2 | CASVASGNTIYF | TGCGCCAGCGTGGCATCTGGAAACACCATATATTTT
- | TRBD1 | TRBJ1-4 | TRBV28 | CASRTAGTGYGEKLFF | TGTGCCAGCAGAACTGCCGGGACAGGATATGGGGAAAAACTGTTTTTT
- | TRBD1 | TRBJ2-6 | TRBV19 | CASSKDRAGANVLTF | TGTGCCAGTAGTAAAGACAGGGCTGGGGCCAACGTCCTGACTTTC
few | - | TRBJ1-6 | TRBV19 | CASSIGGRGSYNSPLHF | TGTGCCAGTAGTATAGGAGGCAGGGGCTCCTATAATTCACCCCTCCACTTT
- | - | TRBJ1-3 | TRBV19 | CATGRGSSGNTIYF | TGTGCCACAGGAAGGGGGAGCTCTGGAAACACCATATATTTT
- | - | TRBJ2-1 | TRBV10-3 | CAISRQGLGEQFF | TGTGCCATCAGCAGGCAGGGGCTCGGTGAGCAGTTCTTC
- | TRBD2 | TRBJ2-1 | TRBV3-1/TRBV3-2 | CASSQGASGVNEQFF | TGTGCCAGCAGCCAAGGGGCTAGCGGGGTTAATGAGCAGTTCTTC
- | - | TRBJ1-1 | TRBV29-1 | CSVELAGANTEAFF | TGCAGCGTTGAGTTGGCGGGGGCGAACACTGAAGCTTTCTTT
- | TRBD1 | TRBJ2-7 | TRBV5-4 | CASSPPGTARYEQYF | TGTGCCAGCAGCCCGCCCGGGACAGCTCGTTACGAGCAGTACTTC
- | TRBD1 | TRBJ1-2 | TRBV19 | CASKDRALVGGYTF | TGTGCCAGTAAGGACAGGGCCCTTGTGGGTGGCTACACCTTC
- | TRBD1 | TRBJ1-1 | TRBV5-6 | CASSPVPGQGARTEAFF | TGTGCCAGCAGCCCCGTCCCGGGACAGGGGGCACGAACTGAAGCTTTCTTT
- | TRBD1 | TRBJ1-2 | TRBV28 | CASRRGQGYGYTF | TGTGCCAGCAGAAGAGGACAGGGATATGGCTACACCTTC
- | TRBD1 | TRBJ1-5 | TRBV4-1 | CASSQGGQGAGQPQHF | TGCGCCAGCAGCCAAGGGGGACAGGGGGCTGGTCAGCCCCAGCATTTT
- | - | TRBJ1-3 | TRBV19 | CASSILRSLYTGNTIYF | TGTGCCAGTAGTATACTTCGATCACTATACACTGGAAACACCATATATTTT
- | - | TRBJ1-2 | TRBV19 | CASSMAGYGYTF | TGTGCCAGTAGTATGGCAGGCTATGGCTACACCTTC
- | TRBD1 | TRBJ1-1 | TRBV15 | CATSRGVGGGAFF | TGTGCCACCAGCAGAGGGGTAGGGGGCGGTGCTTTCTTT
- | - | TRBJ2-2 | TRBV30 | CAWSPPDRNTGELFF | TGTGCCTGGAGTCCCCCGGACAGGAACACCGGGGAGCTGTTTTTT
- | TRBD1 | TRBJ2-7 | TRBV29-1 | CSVLVTGGLTYEQYF | TGCAGCGTCCTCGTTACAGGGGGCTTAACCTACGAGCAGTACTTC
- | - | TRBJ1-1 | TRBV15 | CATSREWQTNTEAFF | TGTGCCACCAGCAGAGAGTGGCAAACGAACACTGAAGCTTTCTTT
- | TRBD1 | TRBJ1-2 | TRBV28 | CASSLGQGWGYTF | TGTGCCAGCAGTCTCGGACAGGGCTGGGGCTACACCTTC
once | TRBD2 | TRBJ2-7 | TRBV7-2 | CASSPGTSGTPSYEQYF | TGTGCCAGCAGCCCAGGGACTAGCGGGACGCCATCCTACGAGCAGTACTTC
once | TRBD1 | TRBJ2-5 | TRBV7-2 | CASSQNGQGARETQYF | TGTGCCAGCAGCCAAAACGGACAGGGGGCTAGGGAGACCCAGTACTTC
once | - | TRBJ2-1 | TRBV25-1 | CASSVQGISYNEQFF | TGTGCCAGCAGTGTCCAGGGTATCTCCTACAATGAGCAGTTCTTC
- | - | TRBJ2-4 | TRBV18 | CASSPSGGLPSKNIQYF | TGTGCCAGCTCACCATCGGGGGGCCTGCCGTCCAAAAACATTCAGTACTTC
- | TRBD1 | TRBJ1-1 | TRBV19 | CASSPRQGSTEAFF | TGTGCCAGTAGTCCCCGACAGGGAAGCACTGAAGCTTTCTTT
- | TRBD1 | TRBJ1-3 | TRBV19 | CASLRSTGVDSGNTIYF | TGTGCCAGCCTAAGGTCGACAGGGGTCGACTCTGGAAACACCATATATTTT
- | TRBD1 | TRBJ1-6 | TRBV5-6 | CASSRGSGTGGSPLHF | TGTGCCAGCAGCCGAGGGTCCGGGACAGGGGGTTCACCCCTCCACTTT
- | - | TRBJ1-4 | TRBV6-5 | CAISERGKLFF | TGTGCTATTTCTGAGCGGGGGAAACTGTTTTTT
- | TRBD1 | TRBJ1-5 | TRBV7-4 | CASSSGGRSNQPQHF | TGTGCCAGCAGCTCAGGGGGCCGCAGCAATCAGCCCCAGCATTTT
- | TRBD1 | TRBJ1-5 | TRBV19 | CASSGDRGNQPQHF | TGTGCCAGTAGTGGGGACAGGGGCAATCAGCCCCAGCATTTT
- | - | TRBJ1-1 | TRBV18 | CASSPPGQNTEAFF | TGTGCCAGCTCACCCCCGGGACAAAACACTGAAGCTTTCTTT
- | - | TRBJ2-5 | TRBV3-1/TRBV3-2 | CASGLQLRRETQYF | TGTGCCAGCGGCCTACAGCTTAGACGGGAGACCCAGTACTTC
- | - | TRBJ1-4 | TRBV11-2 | CASSLVAATNEKLFF | TGTGCCAGCAGCCTCGTTGCGGCAACTAATGAAAAACTGTTTTTT
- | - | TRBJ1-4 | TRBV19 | CASSIESRGWEKLFF | TGTGCCAGTAGTATAGAATCGAGAGGGTGGGAAAAACTGTTTTTT
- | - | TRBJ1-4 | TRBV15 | CATSPGEKLFF | TGTGCCACCAGCCCCGGTGAAAAACTGTTTTTT
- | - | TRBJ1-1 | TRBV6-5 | CASSFRTAENTEAFF | TGTGCCAGCAGTTTCCGGACAGCGGAAAACACTGAAGCTTTCTTT
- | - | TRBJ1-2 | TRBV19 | CASSIVSGEGYTF | TGTGCCAGTAGTATCGTTTCCGGGGAAGGCTACACCTTC
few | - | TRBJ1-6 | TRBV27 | CASSLSGGGNSGTPLHF | TGTGCCAGCAGTTTATCGGGGGGAGGGAACTCAGGGACACCCCTCCACTTT
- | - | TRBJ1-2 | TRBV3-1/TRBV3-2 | CASSQAWRGNYGYTF | TGTGCCAGCAGCCAAGCGTGGCGGGGTAACTATGGCTACACCTTC
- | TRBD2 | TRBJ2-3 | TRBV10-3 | CATRLAGHTDTQYF | TGTGCCACCAGACTAGCGGGACACACAGATACGCAGTATTTT
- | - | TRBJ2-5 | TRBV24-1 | CATSEGVSQETQYF | TGTGCCACCAGTGAAGGGGTCAGTCAAGAGACCCAGTACTTC